The present T cell receptor (beta chain) was sequenced within a study of blood T cells in healthy people across ages. Germline V lookup: CDR1 SEHNR, CDR2 FQNEAQ (reference sequence). This CDR3 has 15 amino acids. The V gene lost 6 bases and the J gene lost 2 bases, with 15 bases spanning the gap. The use of a sample-barcoded 5' primer and a J-beta primer mix characterized a second PCR of roughly 7 to 11 cycles. TCRdb called the 5' RACE reads again in MiXCR, with one record for every CDR3 protein. Of approximately 600,000 distinct CDR3 sequences listed, 58% were seen once; the top ten hold about two fifths.

Sequencing was done on a sample of blood. The TCR comes from a man between 60 and 75 years old in good health. The chain couples TRBV7-9 to TRBJ2-3; maybe TRBD1 (5 bases). This CDR3 is CASRQPRAPTDTQYF. The CDR3, as DNA: TGTGCCAGCAGGCAACCCAGGGCACCCACAGATACGCAGTATTTT.